This section outlines one TCR beta chain sequence together with its context. Its specificity is unknown. V gave up 6 bases and J gave up 6 bases, with 26 bases separating them. Germline V gene data show CDR1 as SEHNR and CDR2 as FQNEAQ (reference sequence). The CDR3 has 17 amino acids. Use of 60 Vbeta and 13 Jbeta primers characterized the PCR. Profiling relied on immunoSEQ multiplex PCR, and the TCRdb table lists in-frame clones only, not all of them. This table has under 200,000 clones, 70% to 80% appearing once. The source of the sample is a study of cytomegalovirus exposure and HLA in healthy donors. Turning to the study itself: As released early, the data held around 80 million unique TCRs from HLA-typed donors. The study's findings and limits: Later findings reportedly placed an Asian-associated ancestry cluster below the roughly 730-donor mean for N-insertions. The authors later linked a missense DCLRE1C variant to TCR beta V- and J-gene trimming.

The rearrangement joins TRBV7-9 to TRBJ1-2; D not certain. This receptor was taken from a man aged 55 to 70 in good health and CMV-seronegative. The specimen was PBMCs. The CDR3 bases are TGTGCCAGCAGTCACGGTCGAGGAGGGTCTAATAGGGATGGCTACACCTTC. Amino acids: CASSHGRGGSNRDGYTF.